This T cell receptor (beta chain) emerged from a study of OX40 agonist ivuxolimab in advanced cancers. As for the study more broadly: Ivuxolimab was a fully human IgG2 agonistic monoclonal antibody targeting the costimulatory receptor OX40 (CD134). In the dose-escalation cohort, around four fifths of patients were male, and the mean age was approximately 60 years, with a range of about 23 to 90. Intravenous ivuxolimab was administered to patients every 2 weeks at six dose levels: 0.01, 0.1, 0.3, 1.5, 3 and 10 mg/kg. The paper covers the monotherapy dose-escalation part of the phase I ivuxolimab trial, which included N of about 50 patients. Of the roughly 50 dose-escalation patients, hepatocellular carcinoma was present in approximately 20, melanoma in some 15, renal cell carcinoma in 9 and head and neck cancer in 9. Partial responses occurred in three dose-escalation patients, of whom one had hepatocellular carcinoma and two had cutaneous melanoma. The purpose of peripheral TCRbeta sequencing was to test whether ivuxolimab changed TCR sequence diversity and led to clonal T-cell expansion. Prior anti-PD-1, anti-PD-L1 or anti-CTLA-4 therapy was permitted, and about two fifths of dose-escalation patients had received checkpoint inhibitors. What the authors observed across the whole study: Which antigens the clonally expanded peripheral T cells were specific for was not determined. In the 0.1-3.0 mg/kg groups, partial responders had among the lowest normalized peripheral clonal expansion, particularly in CD8+ T cells. Low levels of normalized T-cell clonal expansion were also seen in some nonresponding patients. On average, CD8+ T cells showed more expanded clones than CD4+ T cells after ivuxolimab. Clonal expansion of both CD4+ and CD8+ blood T cells was observed from baseline to week 6 at doses 0.1 to 3.0 mg/kg.

The sample holds one count of this clone. Its antigen target is currently unknown. Base qualities were left out, and no much larger clone turns up one base away. To sequence the TCRbeta CDR3 region, genomic DNA was isolated from the sorted cells. TCRbeta CDR3 regions were sequenced using the immunoSEQ Assay. As stored in TCRdb, this immuneACCESS dataset retains in-frame rearrangements with V and J assigned. A fraction of the clones does not appear; measured against another copy, unresolved V genes explain less than half of the discrepancy, and the remainder lacks a known reason. The sample table shows tens of thousands of clones, and roughly nine tenths are seen once. The ten largest clonotypes hold approximately 22% of the sample. Patients with a history of autoimmune disease or receiving systemic immunosuppression were excluded from the trial. Peripheral blood for TCR sequencing was collected from all dose cohorts at baseline, on cycle 4 day 1, and on cycle 7 day 1. The samples were drawn from a first-in-human, open-label, multicenter phase I dose-escalation trial of ivuxolimab. Adults with locally advanced or metastatic melanoma, renal cell, hepatocellular, or head and neck squamous cell carcinoma were enrolled in the trial. Before TCR sequencing, CD4+ T cells and CD8+ T cells from peripheral blood were sorted into separate populations.

This TCR derives from an adult with an advanced solid tumor such as melanoma, head and neck, liver or kidney cancer. The sequencing used CD4+ or CD8+ T cells sorted from blood, collected in a trial of the OX40 agonist ivuxolimab.

At the DNA level, the sequence is TGCGCCAGCAGCTTGGCCTGGACAGGAAATGAGCAGTTCTTC. Protein translation: CASSLAWTGNEQFF. The chain links TRBV5-1 with TRBJ2-1; 7 nucleotides in the junction match TRBD1. CDR1 and CDR2, looked up from the germline V gene, are SGHRS and YFSETQ. The CDR3 runs 14 amino acids, cysteine and phenylalanine included. The read is trimmed to its CDR3 DNA, 42 bases read in frame from base 1. V and J are trimmed by 0 bases and 7 bases, and the gene matches miss 4 bases of the junction.